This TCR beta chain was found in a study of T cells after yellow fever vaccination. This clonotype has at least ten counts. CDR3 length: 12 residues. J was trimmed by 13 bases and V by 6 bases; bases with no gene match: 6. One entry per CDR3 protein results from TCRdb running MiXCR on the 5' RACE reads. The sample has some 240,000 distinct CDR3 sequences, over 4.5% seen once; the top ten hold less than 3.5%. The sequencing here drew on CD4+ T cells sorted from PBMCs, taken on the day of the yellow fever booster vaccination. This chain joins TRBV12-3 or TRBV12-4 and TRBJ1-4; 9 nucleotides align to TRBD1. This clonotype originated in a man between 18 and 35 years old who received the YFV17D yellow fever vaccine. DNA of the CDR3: TGTGCCAGCAGGAAAACAGGGGGCGGACTGTTTTTT. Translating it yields CASRKTGGGLFF.